One sample yielded the 19 T cell receptor beta chains listed below, sequenced in a study of shared clonotypes between healthy human individuals. Generated by immunoSEQ multiplex PCR, the TCRdb table keeps only in-frame clones and is missing some. Of about 2 million clones listed, roughly 94% were seen once; the top ten hold 0.1% to 0.15%. Sequencing input: naive CD4+ T cells sorted from blood. Noted subset: CD45RA+ positively selected. The receptor source for this set is a man aged 18-30 years in good health.

This chain links TRBV10-2 with TRBJ2-1, with D perhaps matching TRBD1 (5 bases). V lost 4 bases to trimming and J lost 4 bases, with 14 bases between them. The CDR3 is 15 amino acids. Germline CDR1 is WSHSY and CDR2 is SAAADI. CDR3 in amino acids: CASSATDYHYNEQFF. CDR3 DNA: TGCGCCAGCAGTGCGACAGATTACCATTACAATGAGCAGTTCTTC.

The chain uses TRBV4-1 and TRBJ2-7; the D call may be TRBD1 or TRBD2 (5 bases each). The CDR3 is made up of 17 amino acids. Germline assignment: CDR1 MGHRA and CDR2 YSYEKL. The V and J ends lost 0 bases and 6 bases respectively, with 21 bases between them. The CDR3 DNA is TGCGCCAGCAGCCAAGATTTTCCCGGGGCTAGAGGTCGCGAGCAGTACTTC. Protein product: CASSQDFPGARGREQYF.

This chain joins TRBV2 and TRBJ1-2, with TRBD1 matching 8 bases. This CDR3 contains 16 residues. Germline loops: CDR1 SNHLY, CDR2 FYNNEI. V shed 0 bases and J 0 bases; nucleotides not matched to a gene: 3. The CDR3 here is CASSEASDRANYGYTF. CDR3 nucleotide sequence: TGTGCCAGCAGTGAAGCGTCGGACAGGGCTAACTATGGCTACACCTTC.

This clone turned up a few times. The sample contains more than one DNA sequence encoding this CDR3. This chain joins TRBV6-5 and TRBJ2-7, with D unclear. The V and J ends lost 2 bases and 3 bases respectively, with 8 bases between them. The germline V gene has CDR1 MNHEY and CDR2 SVGAGI. This CDR3 has 13 residues. The CDR3 sequence: CASSYGPGYEQYF. CDR3 DNA sequence: TGTGCCAGCAGTTACGGGCCTGGCTACGAGCAGTACTTC.

V usage is TRBV5-6 and J usage is TRBJ1-2; the match to TRBD1 covers 7 bases. J gave up 0 bases and V 2 bases, and 7 bases lay outside the gene matches. Germline V gene data show CDR1 as SGHDT and CDR2 as YYEEEE. This CDR3 is 16 amino acids long. The CDR3 nucleotides read TGTGCCAGCAGCTTTGACAGGGTCCCTTCTAACTATGGCTACACCTTC. As protein: CASSFDRVPSNYGYTF.

The chain recombines TRBV18 with TRBJ1-2, with 12 bases identical to TRBD1. J lost 2 bases, V lost 3 bases, and 7 bases had no gene match. The V gene's germline CDR1 is KGHSH and CDR2 LQKENI. The CDR3 has 17 residues. The CDR3 here is CASSPISGTGGNYGYTF. The CDR3 coding sequence is TGTGCCAGCTCACCGATTTCCGGGACAGGGGGCAACTATGGCTACACCTTC.

The rearrangement uses TRBV9 and TRBJ2-3; D uncertain. The germline V gene encodes CDR1 SGDLS and CDR2 YYNGEE. The CDR3 runs 14 residues. The V gene lost 0 bases and the J gene lost 2 bases, with 7 bases spanning the gap. CDR3 nucleotide sequence: TGTGCCAGCAGCGTAGCTCCGAACACAGATACGCAGTATTTT. Its protein product is CASSVAPNTDTQYF.

The chain combines TRBV11-3 with TRBJ1-4; D is ambiguous. CDR1 is SGHNT, CDR2 YENEEA, per germline. Between the trimmed V and J ends, which lost 10 bases and 1 base, there was a span of 13 bases. The CDR3 has 14 residues. DNA for the CDR3: TGTGCCAAAAGTTCAGGAGGAACTAATGAAAAACTGTTTTTT. Its protein is CAKSSGGTNEKLFF.

Of note for this clone: This specimen includes other DNA sequences encoding the same CDR3. The chain links TRBV18 to TRBJ2-2; no clear D gene. CDR3 length: 11 amino acids. The germline V and J ends were trimmed by 5 bases and 5 bases, with 3 bases remaining between them. The V gene's germline CDR1 is KGHSH and CDR2 LQKENI. This CDR3 is CASSRTGELFF. The CDR3 DNA sequence: TGTGCCAGCTCAAGAACCGGGGAGCTGTTTTTT.

The chain recombines TRBV7-2 with TRBJ2-1; D not resolved. V was shortened by 1 base and J by 3 bases, with 4 bases between the two germline ends. CDR1 is SGHTA and CDR2 is FQGNSA in the germline V gene. The CDR3 has 13 residues. The CDR3 sequence: CASSLEFYNEQFF. CDR3 nucleotides: TGTGCCAGCAGCTTAGAATTCTACAATGAGCAGTTCTTC.

The CDR3 DNA sequence: TGTGCCAGCAGTCTCGGGGATTCTGGCACAGATACGCAGTATTTT. It encodes CASSLGDSGTDTQYF. V usage is TRBV6-4 and J usage is TRBJ2-3; the D gene is possibly TRBD2 (5 bases). The germline V gene has CDR1 MRHNA and CDR2 SNTAGT. The CDR3 spans 15 residues. Between the trimmed V and J ends, which lost 5 bases and 1 base, there was a span of 13 bases.

This chain uses TRBV28 with TRBJ1-2, with D possibly matching TRBD1 (6 bases). With 5 bases removed from V and 6 bases from J, the gap between germline ends came to 16 bases. The CDR3 loop spans 14 amino acids. Germline V lookup: CDR1 MDHEN, CDR2 SYDVKM. CDR3 residues: CASSPGGRVHGYTF. The CDR3 DNA sequence: TGTGCCAGCAGTCCCGGGGGCAGGGTACATGGCTACACCTTC.

This chain links TRBV7-9 with TRBJ2-1, with 7 bases matching TRBD2. The CDR3 is 16 amino acids. V was pared by 2 bases and J by 10 bases, with 14 bases of the junction left unmatched. Germline V gives CDR1 SEHNR, CDR2 FQNEAQ (reference sequence). In nucleotides, the CDR3 is TGTGCCAGCAGCTTACCGAGGGGACTATCAGAAATGGAGCAGTTCTTC. This encodes CASSLPRGLSEMEQFF.

The chain joins TRBV7-2 to TRBJ2-2, with 9 nucleotides matching TRBD2. CDR1 and CDR2 from the germline V gene are SGHTA and FQGNSA. Trimming cost V 0 bases and J 7 bases; bases outside gene matches: 6. CDR3 size: 16 residues. This CDR3 reads CASSLAGGGARGELFF. The CDR3, as DNA: TGTGCCAGCAGCTTAGCCGGCGGGGGGGCCCGCGGGGAGCTGTTTTTT.

This clone was observed a single time. The sample carries other DNA sequences with the same CDR3. The chain combines TRBV5-1 with TRBJ2-7, with 11 nucleotides matching TRBD2. The V gene end was trimmed by 0 bases and the J gene end by 0 bases; junction bases not matched to a gene: 5. Germline CDR1 and CDR2: SGHRS and YFSETQ. The CDR3 is 17 amino acids. In DNA form, the CDR3 reads TGCGCCAGCAGCTTGGGGCTAGCGGGGGGAAACTCCTACGAGCAGTACTTC. This sequence encodes CASSLGLAGGNSYEQYF.

The chain couples TRBV19 to TRBJ2-3, with 7 bases that match TRBD2. CDR3 length equals 16 residues. With V trimmed by 7 bases and J by 2 bases, 12 bases remained unmatched. Germline V lookup: CDR1 LNHDA, CDR2 SQIVND (reference sequence). DNA for the CDR3: TGTGCCAGTACCCCGGTGCTAGCGGCTACCACAGATACGCAGTATTTT. Translating gives CASTPVLAATTDTQYF.

The chain joins TRBV11-2 to TRBJ2-5; no clear D. This CDR3 contains 12 residues. In germline, CDR1 is SGHAT, CDR2 FQNNGV. V was trimmed by 5 bases and J by 4 bases, leaving 8 bases between them. CDR3 sequence (DNA): TGTGCCAGCAGCCAACTCCGAGAGACCCAGTACTTC. Translation: CASSQLRETQYF.

This clone was recorded only once. For the CDR3, the DNA is TGCGCCAGCAGCTTGGAAGGCGGGAGCCACGAGCAGTACTTC. Amino acid sequence: CASSLEGGSHEQYF. J is TRBJ2-7 and V is TRBV5-1; 7 nucleotides agree with TRBD2. This CDR3 spans 14 amino acids. Unmatched junction bases numbered 5, after V lost 0 bases and J lost 5 bases. Germline lookup yields CDR1 SGHRS and CDR2 YFSETQ. Full variable domain (remainder filled in from reference TRBV5-1 and TRBJ2-7): KAGVTQTPRYLIKTRGQQVTLSCSPISGHRSVSWYQQTPGQGLQFLFEYFSETQRNKGNFPGRFSGRQFSNSRSEMNVSTLELGDSALYLCASSLEGGSHEQYFGPGTRLTVT.

Comments on this clone: The sample carries other DNA sequences with the same CDR3. The chain links TRBV6-5 to TRBJ1-1, with D uncertain. The CDR3 runs to 13 residues. The germline V and J ends were trimmed by 0 bases and 5 bases, with 7 bases remaining between them. In germline, CDR1 is MNHEY, CDR2 SVGAGI. CDR3 sequence (DNA): TGTGCCAGCAGTTACTCGCTGGGAACTGAAGCTTTCTTT. Translating gives CASSYSLGTEAFF.